The 4 T cell receptor beta chains in this list originate from one sample, sequenced in a study of T cell repertoires in cytomegalovirus infection. TCRdb re-called the reads with MiXCR, one entry per CDR3 protein. The sample consists of roughly 250,000 distinct CDR3 sequences, 10% to 15% of them appearing once. The sample consisted of PBMCs. The receptors were sampled from a human donor in good health (CMV status not recorded). Some clones in this sample may be carry-over from other donors' samples.

About this clonotype: This may be a read error: a much more frequent sequence differs by one nucleotide. J is TRBJ2-2 and V is TRBV6-6; TRBD1 agrees at 9 bases. V trimming: 0 bases; J trimming: 6 bases; junction bases outside the gene matches: 5. Germline-derived CDR1 and CDR2 are MNHNY and SVGAGI (reference sequence). The CDR3 totals 16 residues. The CDR3 reads CASSYSGTGKAGELFF. In DNA form, the CDR3 reads TGTGCCAGCAGTTACTCGGGGACAGGGAAGGCCGGGGAGCTGTTTTTT.

This clonotype was seen a handful of times. The CDR3 region has the DNA TGTGCCATCAGTGCCACAGGGGTATTAAACACTGAAGCTTTCTTT. Residues: CAISATGVLNTEAFF. V and J are TRBV10-3 and TRBJ1-1; 7 nucleotides agree with TRBD1. This CDR3 is 15 amino acids long. Trimming cost V 4 bases and J 2 bases; bases outside gene matches: 7. The germline V gene has CDR1 ENHRY and CDR2 SYGVKD.

The V call is TRBV6-6, the J call TRBJ2-1, with 8 bases that match TRBD1. The V segment lost 6 bases and the J segment 7 bases; nucleotides outside the gene matches: 11. CDR3 length: 15 residues. Germline values: CDR1 MNHNY, CDR2 SVGAGI (reference sequence). CDR3 amino acids: CASRPGSRGHNEQFF. In DNA, the CDR3 is TGTGCCAGCAGACCGGGGAGCAGGGGGCATAATGAGCAGTTCTTC.

The table lists this clonotype with a count of one. This sequence joins TRBV6-6 and TRBJ1-4; D uncertain. V was cut by 6 bases and J by 10 bases, with 15 bases left in between. This CDR3 spans 13 amino acids. The germline CDR1 and CDR2 sequences are MNHNY and SVGAGI (reference sequence). CDR3 bases: TGTGCCAGCAGCCCCCTAAAGCGGGGAAAACTGTTTTTT. As protein: CASSPLKRGKLFF.